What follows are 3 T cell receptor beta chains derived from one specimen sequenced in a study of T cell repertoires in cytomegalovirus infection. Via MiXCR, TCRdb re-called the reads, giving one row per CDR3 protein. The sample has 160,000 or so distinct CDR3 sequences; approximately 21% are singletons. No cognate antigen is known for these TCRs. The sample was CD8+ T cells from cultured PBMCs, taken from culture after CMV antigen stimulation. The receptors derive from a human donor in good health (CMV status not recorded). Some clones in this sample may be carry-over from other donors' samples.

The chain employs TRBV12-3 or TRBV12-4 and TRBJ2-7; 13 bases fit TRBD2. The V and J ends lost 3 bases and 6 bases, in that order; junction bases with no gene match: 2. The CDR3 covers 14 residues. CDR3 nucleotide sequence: TGTGCCAGCAGTTTGGGACTAGCGGGGACCGAGCAGTACTTC. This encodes CASSLGLAGTEQYF.

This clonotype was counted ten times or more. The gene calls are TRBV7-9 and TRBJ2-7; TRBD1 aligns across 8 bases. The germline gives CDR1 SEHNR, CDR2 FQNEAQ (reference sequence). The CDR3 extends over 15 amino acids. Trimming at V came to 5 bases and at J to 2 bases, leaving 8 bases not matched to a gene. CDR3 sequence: CASSPPGQGTYEQYF. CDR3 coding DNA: TGTGCCAGCAGCCCCCCCGGACAGGGAACCTACGAGCAGTACTTC.

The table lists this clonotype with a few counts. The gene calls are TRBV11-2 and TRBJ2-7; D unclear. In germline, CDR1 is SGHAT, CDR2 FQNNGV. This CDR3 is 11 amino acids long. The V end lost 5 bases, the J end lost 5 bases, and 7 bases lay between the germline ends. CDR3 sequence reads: CASSQHHEQYF. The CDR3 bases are TGTGCCAGCAGCCAACACCACGAGCAGTACTTC.